The following is a T cell receptor (beta chain) sequence with its context. Study processing details: Reference gene primer amplification gave nucleated cell count estimates. Clones were read by immunoSEQ multiplex PCR, and TCRdb kept only the in-frame ones, dropping some. V and J calls plus clone size are reproduced from that table; the DNA served to infer D and trimming. The data hold some 210,000 clones, with roughly 78% observed a single time. This specimen comes from a study of blood T cell repertoires in COVID-19. Study in general: Researchers got acute and convalescent COVID-19 samples from the United States, Italy and Spain. In each case, the material was cDNA or gDNA derived from T cells, B-cell-depleted T cells, or PBMCs.

This CDR3 comprises 15 residues. Germline lookup yields CDR1 MGHDK and CDR2 SYGVNS. Trimming at V came to 2 bases and at J to 2 bases, leaving 3 bases not matched to a gene. The V call is TRBV25-1, the J call TRBJ1-5, with 7 bases matching TRBD1. Sequenced: peripheral blood. This clonotype originated in a woman in her forties with acute or convalescent COVID-19. CDR3 nucleotides: TGTGCCAGCAGTGAAACCGGGACAGGCAATCAGCCCCAGCATTTT. Its translation: CASSETGTGNQPQHF.